A selection of T cell receptor beta chains follows, all from one sample in a study of CD8 T cells in ankylosing spondylitis. TCRdb ran MiXCR on the 5' RACE reads and lists one entry per CDR3 protein. Here the sample spans around 320,000 distinct CDR3 sequences, roughly 20% being singletons. Sequencing input: blood, either unsorted or a sorted T cell fraction (not recorded which). These receptors came from a female donor with ankylosing spondylitis or in good health (not recorded which). The CDR3 runs from the conserved cysteine through the conserved F or W. The D gene is left open where the match is weak. Only some rows state a clone size, as once, few, many or a class for expanded clones.

v_call: TRBV20-1
j_call: TRBJ2-3
clone_size: few
d_call: -
cdr3_aa: CSAPPARTPTDTQYF
cdr3_nt: TGCAGTGCCCCCCCCGCAAGAACCCCTACAGATACGCAGTATTTT

v_call: TRBV29-1
j_call: TRBJ1-2
clone_size: many
d_call: -
cdr3_aa: CITGQSNYGYTF
cdr3_nt: TGCATCACGGGACAAAGTAACTATGGCTACACCTTC

v_call: TRBV12-3/TRBV12-4
j_call: TRBJ1-1
clone_size: many
d_call: -
cdr3_aa: CASTIQGAAFF
cdr3_nt: TGTGCCAGCACCATCCAGGGTGCAGCTTTCTTT

v_call: TRBV6-1
j_call: TRBJ2-5
clone_size: few
d_call: TRBD2
cdr3_aa: CASSRGLAGETQYF
cdr3_nt: TGTGCCAGCAGTCGGGGACTAGCGGGAGAGACCCAGTACTTC

v_call: TRBV9
j_call: TRBJ2-3
clone_size: many
d_call: TRBD2
cdr3_aa: CASSAGLAATDTQYF
cdr3_nt: TGTGCCAGCAGCGCGGGACTAGCGGCCACAGATACGCAGTATTTT

v_call: TRBV29-1
j_call: TRBJ2-7
clone_size: many
d_call: -
cdr3_aa: CSATTGIYEQYF
cdr3_nt: TGCAGCGCCACCACAGGGATCTACGAGCAGTACTTC

v_call: TRBV20-1
j_call: TRBJ2-5
clone_size: -
d_call: TRBD2
cdr3_aa: CSARSTAGGETQYF
cdr3_nt: TGCAGTGCTCGGAGTACGGCGGGAGGAGAGACCCAGTACTTC

v_call: TRBV7-9
j_call: TRBJ2-1
clone_size: -
d_call: TRBD1
cdr3_aa: CASSLGNRGKISYNEQFF
cdr3_nt: TGTGCCAGCAGCTTAGGGAACAGGGGTAAAATTTCCTACAATGAGCAGTTCTTC

v_call: TRBV2
j_call: TRBJ1-1
clone_size: -
d_call: -
cdr3_aa: CASRRIERDNKNTEAFF
cdr3_nt: TGTGCCAGCAGGAGAATCGAACGGGACAATAAGAACACTGAAGCTTTCTTT

v_call: TRBV20-1
j_call: TRBJ2-1
clone_size: few
d_call: TRBD2
cdr3_aa: CSATGTRRAYNEQFF
cdr3_nt: TGCAGTGCTACCGGGACTAGGAGGGCCTACAATGAGCAGTTCTTC

v_call: TRBV5-1
j_call: TRBJ2-1
clone_size: many
d_call: -
cdr3_aa: CASSLDRVSDEQFF
cdr3_nt: TGCGCCAGCAGCTTGGACCGCGTATCCGATGAGCAGTTCTTC